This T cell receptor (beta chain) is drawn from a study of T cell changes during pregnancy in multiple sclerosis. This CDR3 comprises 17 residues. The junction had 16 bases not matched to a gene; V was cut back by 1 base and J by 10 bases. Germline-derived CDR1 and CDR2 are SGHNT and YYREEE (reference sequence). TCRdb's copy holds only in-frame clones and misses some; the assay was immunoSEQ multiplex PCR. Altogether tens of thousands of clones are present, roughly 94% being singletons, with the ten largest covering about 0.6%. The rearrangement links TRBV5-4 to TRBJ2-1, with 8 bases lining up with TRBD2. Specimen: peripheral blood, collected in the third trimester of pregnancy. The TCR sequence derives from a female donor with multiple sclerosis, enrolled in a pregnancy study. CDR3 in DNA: TGTGCCAGCAGCTTGCCCGGTCGGGCGGGGGGCGAAGGGGAGCAGTTCTTC. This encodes CASSLPGRAGGEGEQFF.